A single sample gave rise to the 25 T cell receptor beta chains below, sequenced in a study of brain T cells in children with intractable seizures (dated by TCRdb to about 2021). The library was prepared using the immunoSEQ multiplex PCR assay. As stored in TCRdb, this immuneACCESS dataset retains in-frame rearrangements with V and J assigned. A fraction of the clones does not appear; measured against another copy, unresolved V genes explain less than half of the discrepancy, and the remainder lacks a known reason. This sample has about 350,000 clones in its table, and 93% of those were observed once. The ten largest clones add up to 5% to 7% of the sample. Reading the label with the study, this specimen's time point is: blood from clinic visit 5 months post-surgery; TSC patient then seizure free. This specimen consisted of peripheral blood, obtained roughly 5 months after surgery. Receptors originate from a boy younger than two with tuberous sclerosis and intractable seizures.

This clone was recorded only once. This chain joins TRBV5-6 and TRBJ2-7; D not certain. V lost 2 bases, J lost 2 bases, and 14 bases lay in between. Per the germline V gene, CDR1 is SGHDT and CDR2 is YYEEEE. This CDR3 is built from 15 residues. The CDR3 DNA reads TGTGCCAGCAGCTTTCTCCGGGTAGCTCCCTACGAGCAGTACTTC. This translates into CASSFLRVAPYEQYF.

The rearrangement uses TRBV7-8 and TRBJ2-1, with TRBD2 as a possible D gene (5 bases). Germline lookup yields CDR1 SGHVS and CDR2 FQNEAQ. CDR3 length: 14 amino acids. V lost 6 bases and J lost 7, with 16 bases in between. The CDR3 sequence: CASRLAEFQNEQFF. CDR3 coding DNA: TGTGCCAGCAGGCTAGCAGAGTTCCAAAATGAGCAGTTCTTC.

The genes are TRBV7-9 and TRBJ2-5; D is ambiguous. Germline CDR1 reads SEHNR; CDR2 reads FQNEAQ (reference sequence). Trimming removed 2 bases at V and 2 bases at J, with 9 bases between. The length of the CDR3 is 14 residues. The CDR3 loop is CASSLLSQQETQYF. CDR3 nucleotide sequence: TGTGCCAGCAGCTTATTATCGCAGCAAGAGACCCAGTACTTC.

The chain combines TRBV2 with TRBJ1-4; D gene ambiguous. Germline CDR1 is SNHLY and CDR2 is FYNNEI. V dropped 4 bases and J dropped 0 bases, with 12 bases sitting between them. This CDR3 contains 16 residues. The CDR3: CASSVLFRATNEKLFF. The CDR3 nucleotides read TGTGCCAGCAGTGTACTATTCCGGGCAACTAATGAAAAACTGTTTTTT.

The rearrangement uses TRBV7-2 and TRBJ1-6; tentative D call: TRBD1 (5 bases). The ends were cut back, 5 bases at V and 12 bases at J, with 14 bases in the middle. Germline loops: CDR1 SGHTA, CDR2 FQGNSA. This CDR3 has 13 residues. CDR3 DNA sequence: TGTGCCAGCAGCCCTGCTACAAGGGGACCCCTCCACTTT. Protein product: CASSPATRGPLHF.

The chain carries TRBV7-6 and TRBJ1-2, with D perhaps matching TRBD1 (6 bases). V lost 5 bases and J 2 bases, leaving 12 bases between the germline ends. The germline V gene encodes CDR1 SGHVS and CDR2 FNYEAQ. This CDR3 has 14 residues. This CDR3 is CASSPDSENYGYTF. Written as DNA, the CDR3 is TGTGCCAGCAGCCCGGACAGCGAAAACTATGGCTACACCTTC.

CDR3 coding DNA: TGTGCCAGCAGTTTATCGAGGACTAGCGGGATTAACGGGGAGCTGTTTTTT. Encoded protein: CASSLSRTSGINGELFF. The chain couples TRBV27 to TRBJ2-2, with TRBD2 matching 12 bases. Unmatched junction bases numbered 6, after V lost 0 bases and J lost 7 bases. The CDR3 is 17 residues long. The germline V gene has CDR1 MNHEY and CDR2 SMNVEV (reference sequence).

This chain links TRBV12-3 or TRBV12-4 with TRBJ2-3; the D is unclear. V lost 6 bases and J 6 bases, leaving 10 bases between the germline ends. CDR3 length equals 12 residues. The CDR3 DNA sequence: TGTGCCAGCAGCCGGATCATTGATACGCAGTATTTT. Translation: CASSRIIDTQYF.

The chain recombines TRBV4-1 with TRBJ2-1; a possible D gene is TRBD2 (6 bases). This CDR3 is 17 amino acids long. In germline, CDR1 is MGHRA, CDR2 YSYEKL. V was shortened by 2 bases and J by 0 bases, with 14 bases between the two germline ends. The DNA of the CDR3 is TGCGCCAGCAGCCAACCACTAGCCCCGAGCTCCTACAATGAGCAGTTCTTC. Amino acids: CASSQPLAPSSYNEQFF.

This chain joins TRBV29-1 and TRBJ2-3, with a tentative D call TRBD2 (5 bases). The CDR3 loop spans 14 amino acids. The V end lost 4 bases, the J end lost 1 base, and 12 bases lay between the germline ends. Germline-derived CDR1 and CDR2 are SQVTM and ANQGSEA. CDR3 bases: TGCAGCGTTGTGTACTTGAGGGGCACAGATACGCAGTATTTT. Its protein product is CSVVYLRGTDTQYF.

This clone was observed once. V is TRBV3-1 (or the pseudogene TRBV3-2) and J is TRBJ1-2; perhaps TRBD1 as D (5 bases). CDR3 length: 16 residues. Germline CDR1 reads LGHDT; CDR2 reads YNNKEL (reference sequence). Trimming cost V 4 bases and J 5 bases, with 20 bases left between them. CDR3 DNA: TGTGCCAGCAGCCGGCTCGGGACGGAACTGGGGTATGGCTACACCTTC. Translation gives CASSRLGTELGYGYTF.

The chain joins TRBV4-1 to TRBJ2-3; 7 nucleotides align to TRBD1. Germline loops: CDR1 MGHRA, CDR2 YSYEKL. CDR3 length: 17 residues. The junction had 10 bases not matched to a gene; V was cut back by 3 bases and J by 1 base. This CDR3 reads CASSQHPVQGGTDTQYF. The CDR3 DNA reads as TGCGCCAGCAGCCAGCACCCAGTTCAGGGGGGCACAGATACGCAGTATTTT.

This clone appeared a single time. This sequence joins TRBV3-1 (or the pseudogene TRBV3-2) and TRBJ2-2, with 12 bases fitting TRBD2. Trimming cost V 3 bases and J 6 bases; bases outside gene matches: 5. CDR3 length equals 16 residues. CDR1 LGHDT and CDR2 YNNKEL come from the germline V gene (reference sequence). The CDR3 loop reads CASSHLLAGGPGELFF. The CDR3, as DNA: TGTGCCAGCAGCCATCTACTAGCGGGAGGACCCGGGGAGCTGTTTTTT.

The chain joins TRBV7-2 to TRBJ2-7; TRBD2 matches at 9 bases. Germline trimming cut 5 bases from V and 3 bases from J; bases unmatched to any gene: 5. CDR3 length: 14 residues. From germline, CDR1 is SGHTA and CDR2 FQGNSA. The CDR3 spells CASSLSGGIYEQYF. The CDR3 DNA is TGTGCCAGCAGCCTTAGCGGGGGTATCTACGAGCAGTACTTC.

A note on this clone: The same CDR3 is also encoded by other DNA sequences in this sample. The CDR3 here is CASSHGDRGYEQYF. CDR3 bases: TGTGCCAGCAGCCACGGGGACAGGGGATACGAGCAGTACTTC. This chain uses TRBV3-1 (or the pseudogene TRBV3-2) with TRBJ2-7; 10 bases are shared with TRBD1. The CDR3 covers 14 residues. V was clipped by 3 bases and J by 4 bases; unmatched bases: 3. Germline CDR1 LGHDT, CDR2 YNNKEL (reference sequence).

The chain uses TRBV11-3 and TRBJ2-1, with D perhaps matching TRBD2 (6 bases). V lost 3 bases to trimming and J lost 3 bases, with 6 bases between them. Germline V CDR1 and CDR2: SGHNT, YENEEA. This CDR3 is 13 amino acids long. The DNA of the CDR3 is TGTGCCAGCAGCTTGGGACTCTACAATGAGCAGTTCTTC. Residues: CASSLGLYNEQFF. The full variable domain, with the rest looked up from reference TRBV11-3 and TRBJ2-1, is EAGVVQSPRYKIIEKKQPVAFWCNPISGHNTLYWYLQNLGQGPELLIRYENEEAVDDSQLPKDRFSAERLKGVDSTLKIQPAELGDSAVYLCASSLGLYNEQFFGPGTRLTVL.

This clone appeared once. The chain employs TRBV5-1 and TRBJ1-4, with D maybe TRBD1 (6 bases). The CDR3 is made up of 14 amino acids. V gave up 4 bases and J gave up 8 bases, with 15 bases separating them. Looked up from germline, CDR1 is SGHRS and CDR2 is YFSETQ. The CDR3 coding sequence is TGCGCCAGCAGCGTAGGACAGCGGGGGGAAAAACTGTTTTTT. It is translated as CASSVGQRGEKLFF.

As for this clone: The same CDR3 is also encoded by other DNA sequences in this sample. This rearrangement joins TRBV18 to TRBJ1-2, with unresolved D. The ends were cut back, 2 bases at V and 2 bases at J, with 6 bases in the middle. The CDR3 contains 13 residues. Germline loops: CDR1 KGHSH, CDR2 LQKENI. This chain's CDR3 is CASSPGGNYGYTF. CDR3 in DNA: TGTGCCAGCTCACCAGGCGGAAACTATGGCTACACCTTC.

About this clone: This sample also contains other DNA sequences that code for the same CDR3. V gene TRBV3-1 (or the pseudogene TRBV3-2) combines with J gene TRBJ1-6, with TRBD1 matching over 9 bases. CDR1 and CDR2 (germline): LGHDT, YNNKEL (reference sequence). CDR3 length: 14 residues. V lost 3 bases and J lost 7; bases outside the gene matches: 1. CDR3 sequence reads: CASSQGQGNSPLHF. For the CDR3, the DNA is TGTGCCAGCAGCCAGGGACAGGGAAATTCACCCCTCCACTTT.

The chain joins TRBV3-1 (or the pseudogene TRBV3-2) to TRBJ1-4; D is uncertain. The V gene's germline CDR1 is LGHDT and CDR2 YNNKEL (reference sequence). Trimming removed 1 base from V and 8 bases from J, with 14 bases in between. The CDR3 has 15 amino acids. This CDR3 is CASSQVSKGKEKLFF. CDR3 DNA: TGTGCCAGCAGCCAAGTTTCAAAGGGAAAAGAAAAACTGTTTTTT.

The V gene is TRBV9, the J gene TRBJ1-1, with D perhaps matching TRBD1 (5 bases). Germline loops: CDR1 SGDLS, CDR2 YYNGEE. The CDR3 loop spans 15 amino acids. V dropped 0 bases and J dropped 1 base, with 10 bases sitting between them. CDR3: CASSVVGDANTEAFF. CDR3 DNA: TGTGCCAGCAGCGTAGTGGGGGATGCGAACACTGAAGCTTTCTTT.

This clone was recorded once. V usage is TRBV2 and J usage is TRBJ2-1; the match to TRBD2 covers 7 bases. The CDR3 totals 16 residues. Germline V gives CDR1 SNHLY, CDR2 FYNNEI. The trim removed 0 bases at V and 5 bases at J, leaving 7 bases unmatched. This CDR3 is CASSEAKGRVDNEQFF. Written as DNA, the CDR3 is TGTGCCAGCAGTGAAGCGAAGGGGAGGGTTGACAATGAGCAGTTCTTC.

The gene calls are TRBV19 and TRBJ1-1; D ambiguous. In germline, CDR1 is LNHDA, CDR2 SQIVND (reference sequence). Trimming cost V 2 bases and J 4 bases, with 11 bases left between them. This CDR3 region has 14 residues. DNA for the CDR3: TGTGCCAGTAGTATAATAGGAGGGATCACTGAAGCTTTCTTT. Residues: CASSIIGGITEAFF.

This clone was found a few times. This chain uses TRBV7-6 with TRBJ2-3; 8 bases align to TRBD2. Per the germline V gene, CDR1 is SGHVS and CDR2 is FNYEAQ. The V segment lost 2 bases and the J segment 2 bases; nucleotides outside the gene matches: 12. The CDR3 has 18 residues. The CDR3 nucleotides read TGTGCCAGCAGCTTATACCCCCTCCAACTAGCGGTCACAGATACGCAGTATTTT. Protein sequence: CASSLYPLQLAVTDTQYF.

J is TRBJ1-1 and V is TRBV5-4; a weak D match, TRBD1 (6 bases). The CDR3 runs to 15 residues. Germline lookup yields CDR1 SGHNT and CDR2 YYREEE (reference sequence). Trimming took off 4 bases at V and 1 base at J, with 14 bases between the two ends. The CDR3 region has the DNA TGTGCCAGCAGCCTGGCTGGACAGCAGAACACTGAAGCTTTCTTT. Translation: CASSLAGQQNTEAFF.